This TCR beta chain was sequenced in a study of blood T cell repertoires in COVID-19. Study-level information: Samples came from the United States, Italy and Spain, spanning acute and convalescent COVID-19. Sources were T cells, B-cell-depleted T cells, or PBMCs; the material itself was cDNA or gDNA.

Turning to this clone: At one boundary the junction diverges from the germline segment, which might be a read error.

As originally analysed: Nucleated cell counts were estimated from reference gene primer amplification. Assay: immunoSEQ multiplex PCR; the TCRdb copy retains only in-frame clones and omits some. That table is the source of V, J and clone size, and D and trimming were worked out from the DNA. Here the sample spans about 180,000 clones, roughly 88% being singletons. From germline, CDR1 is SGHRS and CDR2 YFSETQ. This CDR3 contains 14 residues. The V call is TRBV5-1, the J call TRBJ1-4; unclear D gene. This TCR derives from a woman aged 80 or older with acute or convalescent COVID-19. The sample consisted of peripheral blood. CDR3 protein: CASRLGRTNEKLFF. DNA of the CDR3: TGCGCCAGCAGGTTGGGCAGAACGAATGAAAAACTGTTTTTT.